This TCR beta chain comes out of a study of beta chain features in type 1 diabetes. V gave up 5 bases and J gave up 6 bases; unmatched junction bases: 7. Germline CDR1 reads SGHTA; CDR2 reads FQGTGA. The CDR3 consists of 14 residues. The authors reverse transcribed all of the isolated RNA, so sequencing captured expressed TCRB transcripts. The protocol was immunoSEQ multiplex PCR, while the TCRdb copy is restricted to in-frame clones and leaves out a portion. In the table there are about 900,000 clones, around a sixth of which are singletons. This clone was observed a few times. Its antigen remains unidentified. General study points: Although PCR might favor shorter templates, it would do so equally in patients and controls. Lower insertion and higher deletion counts appeared at VDJ junctions in type 1 diabetes patients. Overrepresentation of cells with high TCR expression could result from cDNA sequencing.

This receptor was taken from a woman aged 18-29 years in good health. The sample was naive CD4+ T cells from blood. The chain couples TRBV7-3 to TRBJ2-3, with TRBD2 matching 8 bases. The CDR3 DNA reads TGTGCCAGCAGCCCGGGACTAGTCTCGGATACGCAGTATTTT. It translates to CASSPGLVSDTQYF.